This TCR beta chain stems from a study of blood T cell repertoires in COVID-19 (dated by TCRdb to 2018 to 2020). In the study overall: Samples from collaborators originated in the United States, Italy and Spain and spanned both the acute and convalescent phases of COVID-19. Where available, HLA class I and class II types were taken from metadata supplied by the sample provider and were not determined by assay-based typing. The dataset comprised deeply sampled blood TCRbeta repertoires from subjects exposed to, actively infected with, or recovered from COVID-19. Nearly every sample came with metadata listing a de-identified subject ID, COVID-19 status, age in years and sex. Samples were obtained from the ongoing ImmuneRACE study (first 160 participants) and from 1,254 subjects provided by 6 global collaborators. The material from the prospective study consisted of cDNA or gDNA derived from T cells, B-cell-depleted T cells, or PBMCs. The repertoires were released in a freely available public database intended as a resource for research on the immune response to SARS-CoV-2.

The germline V end is reduced by 5 bases and the J end by 3 bases; junction bases left unmatched: 6. The CDR3, from cysteine to phenylalanine, totals 14 residues. Only the CDR3 part of the read is kept: 42 bases, read in frame from the first base. CDR1 LGHNT and CDR2 FRNRAP were looked up in the germline V gene. A word on this clone: Its antigen remains unidentified. Base qualities are missing; no much larger clone stands one base away.

Enrolling through a virtual design, the prospective study's participants ranged in age from roughly 18 to 95 years and lived across 24 United States geographic areas. In the prospective study, participants were assigned to cohorts based on the clinical history participants reported in a screening survey and a study questionnaire. Recovered participants in ImmuneRACE Cohort 3 were defined by two consecutive negative NP/OP PCR tests, clearance by a healthcare professional, or resolution of symptoms. Each participant in the prospective study had whole blood, serum and a nasopharyngeal or oropharyngeal swab collected by mobile phlebotomists. Over a roughly 2-month period, participants in the prospective study had the option of providing additional blood draws and questionnaires. Prospective study blood samples were shipped either frozen or at room temperature before DNA extraction. TCRbeta CDR3 regions were amplified from genomic DNA by means of the immunoSEQ Assay, a bias-controlled multiplex PCR. Per the original workflow: Nucleated cell counts per sample were estimated from amplification of reference gene primers within the assay. Sequence reads were collapsed and filtered to measure the absolute abundance of every unique TCRbeta CDR3 rearrangement. For each sample, productive Simpson clonality was calculated as the square root of Simpson's diversity index over productive rearrangements. TCRdb's version of the immuneACCESS table is confined to in-frame rearrangements and falls short of the full clone set. An unresolved V gene accounts for under half of the shortfall where checked; the remainder is of unknown origin. V, J and clone size derive from that table, while D and trimming were established from the DNA sequence. Here the sample has 150,000 to 200,000 clones; approximately 80% occur a single time. The top ten clones comprise around 5.9% of the sample.

Study-level results and caveats: The amount of clinical and demographic metadata varied by source and participant and was provided uncurated.

The TCR originated in a man in his forties who had recovered from COVID-19. This sequence uses TRBV12-5 and TRBJ1-2; 7 bases in between match TRBD1. The sample taken for sequencing was PBMCs or T cells enriched from blood (not recorded which). At the DNA level, the sequence is TGTGCTAGTGGTCTAACAGGGGCCCACTATGGCTACACCTTC. Translation gives CASGLTGAHYGYTF.